These 26 T cell receptor beta chains originate from one sample sequenced in a study of blood T cell dynamics during melanoma immunotherapy. This table comes from immunoSEQ multiplex PCR, and its TCRdb copy is limited to in-frame clones, with some not included. The repertoire holds under 15,000 clones, with around 90% as singletons. Stated time point: week 3, after first cycle of checkpoint inhibitor. Sequenced material: effector memory CD8+ T cells from blood, taken from a patient treated with checkpoint blockade. The receptors here all came from a human donor with melanoma.

This chain links TRBV6-6 with TRBJ2-5; D is unresolved. Trimming left V 6 bases short and J 5 bases short, with 7 bases between. CDR1 and CDR2 (germline): MNHNY, SVGAGI (reference sequence). This CDR3 comprises 11 residues. CDR3 nucleotide sequence: TGTGCCAGCAGCACGACGGAGACCCAGTACTTC. Its protein product is CASSTTETQYF.

This rearrangement joins TRBV30 to TRBJ2-1; D is undetermined. Trimming shortened V by 1 base and J by 6 bases, and 10 bases separated the two germline ends. The CDR3 totals 13 residues. Per the germline V gene, CDR1 is GTSNPN and CDR2 is SVGIG (reference sequence). This chain's CDR3 is CAWSGTTVNEQFF. Written as DNA, the CDR3 is TGTGCCTGGAGTGGGACGACGGTCAATGAGCAGTTCTTC. The whole variable domain, remainder taken from reference TRBV30 and TRBJ2-1, is SQTIHQWPATLVQPVGSPLSLECTVEGTSNPNLYWYRQAAGRGLQLLFYSVGIGQISSEVPQNLSASRPQDRQFILSSKKLLLSDSGFYLCAWSGTTVNEQFFGPGTRLTVL.

The gene calls are TRBV27 and TRBJ1-1; D not certain. CDR1 is MNHEY and CDR2 is SMNVEV in the germline V gene (reference sequence). CDR3 length: 12 residues. Trimming removed 4 bases at V and 1 base at J, with 4 bases between. This CDR3 reads CASSSGNTEAFF. The CDR3 bases are TGTGCCAGCAGTTCAGGGAACACTGAAGCTTTCTTT.

This chain links TRBV19 with TRBJ2-7; D uncertain. V was shortened by 7 bases and J by 2 bases, with 12 bases between the two germline ends. The CDR3 totals 13 residues. CDR1 and CDR2 from the germline V gene are LNHDA and SQIVND (reference sequence). The CDR3 nucleotides are TGTGCCAGTACCCACGGGCCAACCTACGAGCAGTACTTC. Its translation is CASTHGPTYEQYF.

The rearrangement joins TRBV27 to TRBJ2-3; TRBD2 agrees at 7 bases. The CDR3 is 15 residues long. V shed 5 bases, J shed 0 bases, and the junction held 5 bases outside the gene matches. Germline-derived CDR1 and CDR2 are MNHEY and SMNVEV (reference sequence). This CDR3 reads CASSILATSTDTQYF. In DNA, the CDR3 is TGTGCCAGCAGTATACTAGCGACTAGCACAGATACGCAGTATTTT.

The V gene is TRBV18, the J gene TRBJ2-7; D perhaps matches TRBD2 (6 bases). The V gene lost 6 bases and the J gene lost 6 bases, with 12 bases spanning the gap. The CDR3 extends over 12 amino acids. Germline values: CDR1 KGHSH, CDR2 LQKENI. The CDR3 DNA reads TGTGCCAGCTCCACGGAGGGGCGCGAGCAGTACTTC. Translation: CASSTEGREQYF.

The chain is built from TRBV6-6 and TRBJ2-7, with a possible D match to TRBD1 (6 bases). V was trimmed by 4 bases and J by 2 bases, leaving 12 bases between them. The germline V gene encodes CDR1 MNHNY and CDR2 SVGAGI (reference sequence). The CDR3 length is 14 residues. CDR3: CASSSRTAPYEQYF. The CDR3 coding sequence is TGTGCCAGCAGTTCAAGGACAGCCCCCTACGAGCAGTACTTC.

This clone was observed a few times. The chain combines TRBV10-1 with TRBJ2-3; no reliable D call. This CDR3 has 13 amino acids. Trimming left V 4 bases short and J 2 bases short, with 7 bases between. Germline CDR1 reads WNHNN; CDR2 reads SYGVQD (reference sequence). The CDR3 loop is CASSAANTDTQYF. CDR3 DNA sequence: TGCGCCAGCAGTGCAGCGAACACAGATACGCAGTATTTT.

The rearrangement uses TRBV6-1 and TRBJ1-1, with TRBD1 matching 8 bases. The CDR3 is 15 residues long. CDR1 is MNHNS, CDR2 SASEGT, per germline. Trimming cost V 4 bases and J 4 bases; bases outside gene matches: 8. The CDR3 loop reads CASSGSQGVFTEAFF. The CDR3 DNA reads as TGTGCCAGCAGTGGCTCACAGGGGGTGTTCACTGAAGCTTTCTTT.

This chain connects TRBV4-1 to TRBJ2-7; the match to TRBD2 covers 10 bases. Trimming removed 3 bases from V and 4 bases from J; junction bases left unmatched: 3. Germline loops: CDR1 MGHRA, CDR2 YSYEKL. This CDR3 has 14 amino acids. The CDR3 region is CASSQQREGYEQYF. The CDR3 region has the DNA TGCGCCAGCAGCCAGCAGCGGGAGGGTTACGAGCAGTACTTC.

In regard to this clone: A read error may produce the germline difference seen at one junction end. The chain uses TRBV7-3 and TRBJ1-1, with D unclear. Per the germline V gene, CDR1 is SGHTA and CDR2 is FQGTGA. This CDR3 spans 15 amino acids. CDR3 bases: TGTGCCAGTCCCCCCTTTCCTTTAGTGAACGCTGAAGCTTTCTTT. Translating it yields CASPPFPLVNAEAFF.

This chain uses TRBV7-2 with TRBJ2-7; 10 positions match TRBD2. Germline CDR1 SGHTA, CDR2 FQGNSA. With V trimmed by 4 bases and J by 3 bases, 9 bases remained unmatched. CDR3 length: 16 amino acids. The CDR3, as DNA: TGTGCCAGCAGCTCAACCGGGACTAGCGTTGTCTACGAGCAGTACTTC. This gives the protein CASSSTGTSVVYEQYF.

The genes are TRBV20-1 and TRBJ1-2, with D possibly being TRBD1 (6 bases). The CDR3 runs to 10 residues. Germline assignment: CDR1 DFQATT and CDR2 SNEGSKA (reference sequence). V was cut by 4 bases and J by 8 bases, with 8 bases left in between. CDR3 amino acids: CSAKTGGYTF. CDR3 coding DNA: TGCAGTGCTAAGACAGGCGGCTACACCTTC.

This chain joins TRBV19 and TRBJ2-5; the match to TRBD1 covers 9 bases. The closer fit of TRBJ2-7 to the DNA end suggests the J call may be wrong. This CDR3 spans 17 amino acids. CDR1 is LNHDA and CDR2 is SQIVND in the germline V gene (reference sequence). CDR3 DNA: TGTGCCAGTAGTACCCGACAGGGGGACAGGGATATCTACGAGCAGTACTTC. The encoded protein is CASSTRQGDRDIYEQYF.

The chain joins TRBV11-2 to TRBJ2-5, with TRBD1 matching 7 bases. CDR1 and CDR2 (germline): SGHAT, FQNNGV. Losses at the gene ends were 5 bases for V and 2 bases for J; bases not matched to a gene: 8. The CDR3 consists of 15 residues. Written as DNA, the CDR3 is TGTGCCAGCAGCCTTGGGACAGACCATCAAGAGACCCAGTACTTC. This encodes CASSLGTDHQETQYF.

The J gene is TRBJ2-1, the V gene TRBV7-9; 10 nucleotides agree with TRBD2. J was trimmed by 1 base and V by 6 bases; bases with no gene match: 3. The germline gives CDR1 SEHNR, CDR2 FQNEAQ (reference sequence). The length of the CDR3 is 15 residues. DNA for the CDR3: TGTGCCAGCAGTCCTAGCGGGGGTTCCTACAATGAGCAGTTCTTC. This gives the protein CASSPSGGSYNEQFF.

The table lists this clone with a few counts. The V and J genes are TRBV6-5 and TRBJ2-7, with D uncertain. Trimming removed 4 bases at V and 4 bases at J, with 11 bases between. The length of the CDR3 is 13 residues. CDR1 is MNHEY, CDR2 SVGAGI, per germline. In nucleotides, the CDR3 is TGTGCCAGCAGTTTGCACCAGTCATACGAGCAGTACTTC. This encodes CASSLHQSYEQYF.

J is TRBJ2-7 and V is TRBV28, with TRBD1 as a possible D gene (6 bases). Germline V gene data show CDR1 as MDHEN and CDR2 as SYDVKM. The CDR3 contains 14 residues. Trimming cost V 5 bases and J 3 bases, with 14 bases left between them. This CDR3 reads CASSLSVTGYEQYF. CDR3 in DNA: TGTGCCAGCAGTCTCTCCGTGACAGGCTACGAGCAGTACTTC.

This sequence joins TRBV28 and TRBJ2-2; the D is unclear. This CDR3 is 15 amino acids long. Trimming took 6 bases from V and 4 from J, leaving 15 bases between them. Germline CDR1 is MDHEN and CDR2 is SYDVKM. CDR3 DNA: TGTGCCAGCAGCCCCGGCAGATTTGGCACCGGGGAGCTGTTTTTT. Amino acid sequence: CASSPGRFGTGELFF.

V is TRBV27 and J is TRBJ2-7, with 7 bases matching TRBD2. With V trimmed by 1 base and J by 5 bases, 8 bases remained unmatched. The CDR3 length is 15 residues. Germline assignment: CDR1 MNHEY and CDR2 SMNVEV (reference sequence). Here the CDR3 DNA reads TGTGCCAGCAGTTTATTGCGGGAGAGGAATAACGAGCAGTACTTC. Translating gives CASSLLRERNNEQYF.

CDR3 amino acids: CASSGQGAPPEQYF. DNA for the CDR3: TGTGCCAGCAGCGGACAGGGGGCGCCACCCGAGCAGTACTTC. The V call is TRBV7-9, the J call TRBJ2-7; 11 bases map to TRBD1. Germline values: CDR1 SEHNR, CDR2 FQNEAQ (reference sequence). CDR3 length: 14 residues. The V and J ends lost 5 bases and 6 bases, in that order; junction bases with no gene match: 6.

This chain uses TRBV4-3 with TRBJ2-2, with 7 nucleotides matching TRBD1. Germline trimming cut 0 bases from V and 4 bases from J; bases unmatched to any gene: 8. CDR1 LGHNA and CDR2 YSLEER come from the germline V gene. This CDR3 spans 17 amino acids. The CDR3 nucleotides are TGCGCCAGCAGCCAAGATCTGAGGGGGCGAGGCACCGGGGAGCTGTTTTTT. Amino acids: CASSQDLRGRGTGELFF.

V is TRBV30 and J is TRBJ2-3; D gene uncertain. The CDR3 is 12 residues long. Trimming removed 2 bases from V and 4 bases from J, with 7 bases in between. Germline values: CDR1 GTSNPN, CDR2 SVGIG (reference sequence). The CDR3 loop reads CAWSWMADTQYF. Written as DNA, the CDR3 is TGTGCCTGGAGTTGGATGGCAGATACGCAGTATTTT.

This chain uses TRBV13 with TRBJ2-7; 14 bases agree with TRBD2. Germline V gene lookup returns CDR1 PRHDT and CDR2 FYEKMQ (reference sequence). With V trimmed by 4 bases and J by 6 bases, 5 bases remained unmatched. This CDR3 region has 15 residues. The CDR3 sequence: CASSSGLAGDGEQYF. The CDR3 DNA reads TGTGCCAGCAGCTCGGGACTAGCGGGAGATGGCGAGCAGTACTTC.

The J gene is TRBJ2-7, the V gene TRBV11-2, with no clear D. CDR1 and CDR2 (germline): SGHAT, FQNNGV. This CDR3 spans 12 amino acids. With 4 bases removed from V and 10 bases from J, the gap between germline ends came to 14 bases. CDR3 loop: CASSYPDPAQYF. The CDR3 bases are TGTGCCAGCAGCTATCCAGACCCCGCTCAGTACTTC. The full variable domain, in which reference TRBV11-2 and TRBJ2-7 provide the parts outside the CDR3, is EAGVAQSPRYKIIEKRQSVAFWCNPISGHATLYWYQQILGQGPKLLIQFQNNGVVDDSQLPKDRFSAERLKGVDSTLKIQPAKLEDSAVYLCASSYPDPAQYFGPGTRLTVT.

This chain connects TRBV7-6 to TRBJ1-1; maybe TRBD1 (5 bases). Trimming removed 5 bases at V and 4 bases at J, with 14 bases between. The CDR3 sequence is 14 residues long. Per the germline V gene, CDR1 is SGHVS and CDR2 is FNYEAQ. CDR3 region: CASSPLVGGTEAFF. The CDR3 nucleotides are TGTGCCAGCAGCCCCCTGGTGGGGGGCACTGAAGCTTTCTTT.